The 21 T cell receptor beta chains below all came from one sample that was sequenced in a study of CD8 T cells in Susac syndrome. RNA, at roughly 0.45 to 1 ug, was reverse transcribed with random hexamers. Using its own MiXCR run on the immunoSEQ multiplex PCR reads, TCRdb lists one record per CDR3 protein. The sample contains 250,000 to 350,000 distinct CDR3 sequences, approximately 90% of which appear only once. Sequencing input: CD4+ T cells from PBMCs. The receptor source for this set is a human donor with multiple sclerosis.

The genes are TRBV19 and TRBJ2-7, with unresolved D. Germline V lookup: CDR1 LNHDA, CDR2 SQIVND (reference sequence). The CDR3 has 15 amino acids. V lost 8 bases and J lost 4, with 21 bases in between. The CDR3 is CASGDPLGLGYEQYF. Here the CDR3 DNA reads TGTGCCAGTGGGGATCCTCTCGGATTGGGATACGAGCAGTACTTC.

The chain combines TRBV7-2 with TRBJ1-2; no firm D call. CDR1 is SGHTA and CDR2 is FQGNSA in the germline V gene. Trimming removed 1 base from V and 3 bases from J, with 9 bases in between. The CDR3 loop spans 14 amino acids. CDR3 sequence: CASSLGKAHYGYTF. CDR3 DNA: TGTGCCAGCAGCTTAGGAAAGGCTCACTATGGCTACACCTTC.

J is TRBJ2-1 and V is TRBV7-6; D may be TRBD2 (5 bases). Germline V gene sequence: CDR1 SGHVS, CDR2 FNYEAQ. The CDR3 is 15 amino acids. V was shortened by 5 bases and J by 1 base, with 12 bases between the two germline ends. The CDR3 is CASSPGGESYNEQFF. DNA for the CDR3: TGTGCCAGCAGCCCCGGAGGAGAATCCTACAATGAGCAGTTCTTC.

The genes are TRBV20-1 and TRBJ2-3; TRBD2 might be the D (5 bases). This CDR3 has 15 amino acids. With 0 bases removed from V and 1 base from J, the gap between germline ends came to 11 bases. The V gene's germline CDR1 is DFQATT and CDR2 SNEGSKA (reference sequence). The CDR3 sequence: CSARDPGSGTDTQYF. CDR3 sequence (DNA): TGCAGTGCTAGAGATCCGGGGTCTGGCACAGATACGCAGTATTTT.

This clonotype was counted between two and nine times. The chain has TRBV2 and TRBJ2-7, with 9 positions matching TRBD1. This CDR3 contains 13 residues. CDR1 SNHLY and CDR2 FYNNEI come from the germline V gene. J was trimmed by 1 base and V by 7 bases; bases with no gene match: 2. CDR3 region: CASTGQGSYEQYF. Here the CDR3 DNA reads TGTGCCAGCACCGGACAGGGGTCCTACGAGCAGTACTTC.

V usage is TRBV18 and J usage is TRBJ1-6; D may be TRBD1 (5 bases). Trimming pared 2 bases from V and 0 bases from J, leaving 8 bases between. Germline V gene lookup returns CDR1 KGHSH and CDR2 LQKENI. This CDR3 region has 16 residues. The CDR3 loop reads CASSPGTNSYNSPLHF. In DNA form, the CDR3 reads TGTGCCAGCTCACCAGGGACTAACTCCTATAATTCACCCCTCCACTTT.

This sequence joins TRBV21-1 and TRBJ1-2; the DNA was not used to check the table's D call, TRBD1. TRBV21-1 is marked as a pseudogene. The CDR3 contains 15 residues. CDR3 region: CASSTPPGLRKSYTF. The CDR3 DNA reads as TGTGCCAGCAGCACCCCACCAGGGTTACGTAAAAGCTACACCTTC.

This clonotype was seen a single time. This chain uses TRBV13 with TRBJ1-1; 9 bases fit TRBD1. V lost 5 bases and J lost 10; bases outside the gene matches: 8. This CDR3 has 13 amino acids. In germline, CDR1 is PRHDT, CDR2 FYEKMQ (reference sequence). CDR3 nucleotides: TGTGCCAGCAGCGTTACAGGGGGCTGGGTAGCTTTCTTT. Residues: CASSVTGGWVAFF.

The chain has TRBV29-1 and TRBJ1-1; D possibly corresponds to TRBD1 (5 bases). Trimming left V 7 bases short and J 5 bases short, with 20 bases between. The germline CDR1 and CDR2 sequences are SQVTM and ANQGSEA. The CDR3 extends over 14 amino acids. Here the CDR3 DNA reads TGCAGCGCCCTCTCCTCCTGGGGGGGGACTGAAGCTTTCTTT. Protein: CSALSSWGGTEAFF. Filled out from reference TRBV29-1 and TRBJ1-1, the complete variable domain reads SAVISQKPSRDICQRGTSLTIQCQVDSQVTMMFWYRQQPGQSLTLIATANQGSEATYESGFVIDKFPISRPNLTFSTLTVSNMSPEDSSIYLCSALSSWGGTEAFFGQGTRLTVV.

V is TRBV20-1 and J is TRBJ2-5; TRBD1 matches 8 bases. Germline values: CDR1 DFQATT, CDR2 SNEGSKA (reference sequence). With 4 bases clipped from V and 1 base from J, the junction kept 11 bases outside the gene matches. The CDR3 is 16 amino acids. The CDR3 region is CSAIRDRGLLQETQYF. CDR3 in DNA: TGCAGTGCTATCCGTGACAGGGGACTTCTCCAAGAGACCCAGTACTTC.

V usage is TRBV6-2 or TRBV6-3 and J usage is TRBJ2-3; D is possibly TRBD2 (5 bases). The CDR3 loop spans 18 amino acids. Germline V gene data show CDR1 as MNHEY and CDR2 as SVGEGT. Between the trimmed V and J ends, which lost 1 base and 0 bases, there was a span of 17 bases. CDR3 sequence: CASSYFSREALSTDTQYF. The CDR3 DNA is TGTGCCAGCAGTTACTTCTCTCGGGAAGCTCTTAGCACAGATACGCAGTATTTT.

The chain joins TRBV4-1 to TRBJ2-7, with TRBD1 matching over 9 bases. Germline loops: CDR1 MGHRA, CDR2 YSYEKL. The ends lost 3 bases at V and 5 bases at J; junction bases unmatched: 17. The CDR3 has 18 residues. This CDR3 is CASSHRPRVGDRAHEQYF. In DNA form, the CDR3 reads TGCGCCAGCAGCCATCGCCCAAGAGTAGGGGACAGGGCCCACGAGCAGTACTTC.

The chain couples TRBV5-1 to TRBJ1-2; the D is unclear. CDR1 and CDR2 from the germline V gene are SGHRS and YFSETQ. The CDR3 is 14 residues long. V gave up 0 bases and J gave up 5 bases, with 11 bases separating them. Here the CDR3 DNA reads TGCGCCAGCAGCTTGGTAGCAGACTCGTATGGCTACACCTTC. Its protein product is CASSLVADSYGYTF.

This clonotype has a single count. The V gene is TRBV19, the J gene TRBJ1-5; 7 bases fit TRBD1. Germline V CDR1 and CDR2: LNHDA, SQIVND (reference sequence). Unmatched junction bases numbered 6, after V lost 5 bases and J lost 5 bases. The CDR3 is 14 residues long. This CDR3 is CASSARQGHQPQHF. Here the CDR3 DNA reads TGTGCCAGTAGTGCTAGACAGGGACATCAGCCCCAGCATTTT.

This clonotype appeared once. The chain is built from TRBV13 and TRBJ2-5; 10 bases match TRBD2. After removal of 0 bases from V and 2 bases from J, the junction contained 9 bases not matched to a gene. CDR1 is PRHDT, CDR2 FYEKMQ, per germline (reference sequence). The CDR3 has 18 amino acids. CDR3 residues: CASSLGRRLAGAQETQYF. CDR3 bases: TGTGCCAGCAGCTTAGGTCGGCGACTAGCGGGTGCTCAAGAGACCCAGTACTTC.

The rearrangement uses TRBV29-1 and TRBJ2-3; 8 bases line up with TRBD2. The V segment lost 7 bases and the J segment 4 bases; nucleotides outside the gene matches: 10. Germline lookup yields CDR1 SQVTM and CDR2 ANQGSEA. This CDR3 spans 14 amino acids. The CDR3 region has the DNA TGCAGCGCTACAGCGGGAGATCTCCCAGATACGCAGTATTTT. This translates into CSATAGDLPDTQYF.

The chain links TRBV10-3 to TRBJ2-7; tentative D call: TRBD2 (6 bases). V lost 0 bases and J 4 bases, leaving 7 bases between the germline ends. The CDR3 contains 13 residues. CDR1 is ENHRY, CDR2 SYGVKD, per germline. Here the CDR3 DNA reads TGTGCCATCAGTGAGTCGACTAGTTACGAGCAGTACTTC. Protein: CAISESTSYEQYF.

The chain couples TRBV12-3 or TRBV12-4 to TRBJ2-2; D is ambiguous. This CDR3 has 13 residues. V lost 1 base and J 9 bases, leaving 9 bases between the germline ends. This CDR3 reads CASSLEEVRELFF. The DNA for the CDR3 is TGTGCCAGCAGTTTAGAGGAAGTCCGGGAGCTGTTTTTT.

This chain joins TRBV9 and TRBJ2-3, with TRBD2 matching 10 bases. The CDR3 contains 18 residues. The germline CDR1 and CDR2 sequences are SGDLS and YYNGEE. The V gene end was trimmed by 4 bases and the J gene end by 2 bases; junction bases not matched to a gene: 13. The CDR3 here is CASSPTHLAGATTDTQYF. The DNA for the CDR3 is TGTGCCAGCAGCCCCACCCACCTAGCGGGGGCCACCACAGATACGCAGTATTTT.

The rearrangement joins TRBV4-1 to TRBJ2-5; D perhaps matches TRBD2 (7 bases). The CDR3 contains 16 residues. V lost 3 bases and J lost 2, with 16 bases in between. Germline V CDR1 and CDR2: MGHRA, YSYEKL. The CDR3, as DNA: TGCGCCAGCAGCCAGCTGAACCGGGGGGCGCAAGAGACCCAGTACTTC. Translation gives CASSQLNRGAQETQYF.

J is TRBJ1-5 and V is TRBV6-2 or TRBV6-3, with 8 bases that match TRBD1. Losses at the gene ends were 0 bases for V and 3 bases for J; bases not matched to a gene: 4. The length of the CDR3 is 16 residues. CDR1 and CDR2 (germline): MNHEY, SVGEGT. CDR3 protein: CASSYSGTGPNQPQHF. As DNA, the CDR3 is TGTGCCAGCAGTTACTCCGGGACAGGACCCAATCAGCCCCAGCATTTT.